This TCR beta chain was found in a study of tumor-infiltrating lymphocytes in primary liver carcinoma. On the study more broadly: Samples yielded about 3.5 to 7.5 million productive TCRbeta reads, similar across tissue types.

The study extracted blood RNA from unsorted whole blood and also extracted germline DNA. With V trimmed by 2 bases and J by 4 bases, 6 bases remained unmatched. The CDR3 totals 15 residues. Germline V gene lookup returns CDR1 LNHDA and CDR2 SQIVND (reference sequence). The researchers produced TCR beta cDNA from 500 ng total RNA with a constant-region primer. Libraries of TCR beta came from three nested multiplex PCR rounds with slightly modified ARM-PCR. The first two PCR rounds used TRBV1-TRBV30 forward primers with a C-beta reverse primer, about 10 cycles each. Each CDR3 protein is one row after TCRdb ran MiXCR on the multiplex PCR reads. The table has approximately 300,000 distinct CDR3 sequences, roughly 60% seen once. About this clonotype itself: No antigen is known for it.

Study-wide findings and caveats: Tumor samples exhibited a significantly greater top-250-clone fraction than blood samples (p = 0.039). Bulk samples went unsorted, so CD4+ and CD8+ repertoires were not compared.

The material sequenced was peripheral blood. This TCR came from a man aged 35 to 55 with primary liver carcinoma and hepatitis B virus infection. The chain links TRBV19 to TRBJ2-5; 8 nucleotides align to TRBD2. The CDR3 DNA reads TGTGCCAGTAGTATACCCGGCCTAGCGGGAGAGACCCAGTACTTC. It is translated as CASSIPGLAGETQYF.